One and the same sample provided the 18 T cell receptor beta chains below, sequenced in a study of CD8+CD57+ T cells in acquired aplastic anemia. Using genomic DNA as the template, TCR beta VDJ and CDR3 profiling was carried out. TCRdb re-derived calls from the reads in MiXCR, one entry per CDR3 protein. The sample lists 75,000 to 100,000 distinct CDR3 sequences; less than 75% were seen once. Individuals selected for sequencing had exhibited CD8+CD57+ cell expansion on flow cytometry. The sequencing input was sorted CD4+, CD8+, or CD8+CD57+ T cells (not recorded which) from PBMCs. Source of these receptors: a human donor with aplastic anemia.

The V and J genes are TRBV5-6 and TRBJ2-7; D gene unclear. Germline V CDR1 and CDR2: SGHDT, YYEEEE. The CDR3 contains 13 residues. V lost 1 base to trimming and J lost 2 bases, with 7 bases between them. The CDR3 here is CASSLQPTYEQYF. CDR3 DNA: TGTGCCAGCAGCTTGCAACCGACCTACGAGCAGTACTTC. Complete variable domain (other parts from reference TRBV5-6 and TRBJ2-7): DAGVTQSPTHLIKTRGQQVTLRCSPKSGHDTVSWYQQALGQGPQFIFQYYEEEERQRGNFPDRFSGHQFPNYSSELNVNALLLGDSALYLCASSLQPTYEQYFGPGTRLTVT.

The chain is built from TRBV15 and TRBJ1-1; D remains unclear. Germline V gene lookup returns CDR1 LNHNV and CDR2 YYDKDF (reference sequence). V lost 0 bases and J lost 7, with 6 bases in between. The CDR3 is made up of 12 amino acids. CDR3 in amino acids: CATSRDLDEAFF. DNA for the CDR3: TGTGCCACCAGCAGAGATCTGGATGAAGCTTTCTTT.

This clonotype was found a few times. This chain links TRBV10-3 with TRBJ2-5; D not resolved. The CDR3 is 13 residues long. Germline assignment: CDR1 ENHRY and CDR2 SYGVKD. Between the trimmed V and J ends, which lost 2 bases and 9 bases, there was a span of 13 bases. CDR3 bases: TGTGCCATCAGTGAGACTGGTTTGGGGTCCCAGTACTTC. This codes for CAISETGLGSQYF.

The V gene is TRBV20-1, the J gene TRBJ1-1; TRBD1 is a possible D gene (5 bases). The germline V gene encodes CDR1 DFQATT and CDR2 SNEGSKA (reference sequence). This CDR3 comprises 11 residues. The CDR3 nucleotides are TGCAGAGGACATACGAACACTGAAGCTTTCTTT. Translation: CRGHTNTEAFF.

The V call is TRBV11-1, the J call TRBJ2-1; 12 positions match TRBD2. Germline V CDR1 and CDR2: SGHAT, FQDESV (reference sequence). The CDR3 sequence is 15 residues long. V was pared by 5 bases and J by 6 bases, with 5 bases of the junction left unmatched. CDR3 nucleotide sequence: TGTGCCAGCAGCCTCGGACTAGCGGGGACCAATGAGCAGTTCTTC. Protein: CASSLGLAGTNEQFF.

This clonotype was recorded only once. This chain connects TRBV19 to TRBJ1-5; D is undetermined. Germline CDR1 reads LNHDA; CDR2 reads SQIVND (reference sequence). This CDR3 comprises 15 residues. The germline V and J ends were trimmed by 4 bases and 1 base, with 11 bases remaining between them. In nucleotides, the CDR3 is TGTGCCAGTAGTAGTATCCCCTACAGCAATCAGCCCCAGCATTTT. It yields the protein CASSSIPYSNQPQHF.

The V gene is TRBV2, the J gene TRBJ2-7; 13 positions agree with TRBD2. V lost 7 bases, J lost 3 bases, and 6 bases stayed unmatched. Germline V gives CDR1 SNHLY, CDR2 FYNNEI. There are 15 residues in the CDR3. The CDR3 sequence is CASTELAGGNYEQYF. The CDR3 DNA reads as TGTGCCAGCACAGAACTAGCGGGGGGGAACTACGAGCAGTACTTC.

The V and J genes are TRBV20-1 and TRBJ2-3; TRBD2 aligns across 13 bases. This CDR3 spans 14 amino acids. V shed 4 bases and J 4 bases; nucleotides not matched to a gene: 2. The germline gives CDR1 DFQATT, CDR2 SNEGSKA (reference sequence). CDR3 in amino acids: CSANGLAGADTQYF. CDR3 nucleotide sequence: TGCAGTGCTAACGGACTAGCGGGAGCAGATACGCAGTATTTT.

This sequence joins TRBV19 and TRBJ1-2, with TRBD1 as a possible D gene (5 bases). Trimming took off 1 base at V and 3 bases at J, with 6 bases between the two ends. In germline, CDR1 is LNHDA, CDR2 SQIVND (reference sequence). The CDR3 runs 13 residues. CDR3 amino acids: CASSIGGDYGYTF. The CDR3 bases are TGTGCCAGTAGTATAGGAGGGGACTATGGCTACACCTTC.

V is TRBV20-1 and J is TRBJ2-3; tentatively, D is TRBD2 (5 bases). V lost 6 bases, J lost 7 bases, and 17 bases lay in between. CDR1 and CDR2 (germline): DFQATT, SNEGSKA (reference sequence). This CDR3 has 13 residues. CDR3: CSAPLGVIYTQYF. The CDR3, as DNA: TGCAGTGCGCCACTCGGGGTCATATATACGCAGTATTTT.

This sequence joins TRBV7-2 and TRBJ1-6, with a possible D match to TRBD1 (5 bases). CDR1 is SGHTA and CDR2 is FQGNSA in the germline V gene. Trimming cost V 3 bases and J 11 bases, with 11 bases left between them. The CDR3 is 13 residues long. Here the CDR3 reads CASSLEGNAPLHF. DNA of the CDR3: TGTGCCAGCAGCTTGGAGGGGAATGCACCCCTCCACTTT.

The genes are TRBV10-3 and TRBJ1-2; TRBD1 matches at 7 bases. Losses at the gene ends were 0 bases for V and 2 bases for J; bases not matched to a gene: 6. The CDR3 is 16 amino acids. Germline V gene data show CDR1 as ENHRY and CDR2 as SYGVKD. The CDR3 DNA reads TGTGCCATCAGTGAGTCTTCAGTGACAGGGAACTATGGCTACACCTTC. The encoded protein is CAISESSVTGNYGYTF.

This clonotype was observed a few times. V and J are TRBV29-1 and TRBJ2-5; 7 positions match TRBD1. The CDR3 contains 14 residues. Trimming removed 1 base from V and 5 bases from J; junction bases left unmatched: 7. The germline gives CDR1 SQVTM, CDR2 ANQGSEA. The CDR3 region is CSVEGQGVGETQYF. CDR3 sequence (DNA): TGCAGCGTTGAAGGCCAGGGGGTCGGTGAGACCCAGTACTTC.

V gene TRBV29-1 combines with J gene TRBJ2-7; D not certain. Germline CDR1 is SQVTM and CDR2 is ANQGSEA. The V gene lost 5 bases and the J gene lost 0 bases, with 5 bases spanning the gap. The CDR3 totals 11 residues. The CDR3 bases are TGCAGCGTTACAATCTCCTACGAGCAGTACTTC. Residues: CSVTISYEQYF.

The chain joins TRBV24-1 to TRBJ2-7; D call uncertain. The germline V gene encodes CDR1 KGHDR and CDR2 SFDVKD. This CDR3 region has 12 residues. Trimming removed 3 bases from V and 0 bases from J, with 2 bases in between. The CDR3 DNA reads TGTGCCACCAGTGATGGCTCCTACGAGCAGTACTTC. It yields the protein CATSDGSYEQYF.

CDR3 nucleotide sequence: TGTGCCAGCAGCCCTCGGACAGGGGATGTAGAGACCCAGTACTTC. Residues: CASSPRTGDVETQYF. This chain uses TRBV7-9 with TRBJ2-5; 9 nucleotides agree with TRBD1. The length of the CDR3 is 15 residues. Germline V gene sequence: CDR1 SEHNR, CDR2 FQNEAQ (reference sequence). V gave up 5 bases and J gave up 4 bases; unmatched junction bases: 8.

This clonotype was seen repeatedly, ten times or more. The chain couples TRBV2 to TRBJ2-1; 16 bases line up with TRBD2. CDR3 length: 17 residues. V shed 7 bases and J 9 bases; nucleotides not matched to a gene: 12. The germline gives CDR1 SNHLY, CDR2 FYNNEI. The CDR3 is CASIPGLAGGFGIEQFF. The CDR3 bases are TGTGCCAGCATTCCGGGACTAGCGGGAGGGTTTGGTATTGAGCAGTTCTTC.

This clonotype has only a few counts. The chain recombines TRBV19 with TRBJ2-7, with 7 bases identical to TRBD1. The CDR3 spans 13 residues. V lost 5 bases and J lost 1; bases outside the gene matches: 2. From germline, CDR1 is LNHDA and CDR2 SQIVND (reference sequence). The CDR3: CASSPGQSYEQYF. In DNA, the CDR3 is TGTGCCAGTAGTCCGGGACAGTCCTACGAGCAGTACTTC.